Listed below are T cell receptor beta chains from one sample, sequenced in a study of OX40 agonist ivuxolimab in advanced cancers. TCRdb keeps only in-frame clones here, not all; method: immunoSEQ multiplex PCR. The table shows roughly 50,000 clones, with about 86% occurring only once. The source was CD4+ or CD8+ T cells sorted from blood, collected in a trial of the OX40 agonist ivuxolimab. The receptors derive from an adult with an advanced solid tumor such as melanoma, head and neck, liver or kidney cancer. Both conserved end residues are part of each CDR3.

length	V	J	CDR3
14	TRBV5-5	TRBJ1-6	CASSRRDRESPLHF
17	TRBV5-1	TRBJ2-3	CASSLVVLASSTDTQYF
13	TRBV4-1	TRBJ2-7	CASSQGQAYEQYF
12	TRBV6-1	TRBJ1-2	CASSDPPGGYTF
14	TRBV5-1	TRBJ1-2	CASSPGGSGYGYTF
17	TRBV19	TRBJ2-1	CASSLTGRGAGWNEQFF
14	TRBV13	TRBJ2-5	CASSSRTSGWAQYF
14	TRBV4-2	TRBJ2-1	CASSQVGLVGHAIF
15	TRBV5-5	TRBJ2-5	CASSLDPQRRETQYF
13	TRBV6-6	TRBJ1-2	CASLRDTWHGYTF
13	TRBV14	TRBJ2-3	CASSPLSADTQYF
12	TRBV7-9	TRBJ2-3	CASSFSSDTQYF
13	TRBV7-2	TRBJ2-1	CASSLSGSHEQFF
16	TRBV7-2	TRBJ2-7	CASSLDGSSSSYEQYF
15	TRBV5-4	TRBJ2-5	CASSSGTAQQETQYF
15	TRBV5-4	TRBJ2-7	CASSPSGTSGREQYF
14	TRBV9	TRBJ1-2	CASSVQNKGRGYTF
14	TRBV1	TRBJ2-3	CTSSPEGGADTQYF
14	TRBV7-2	TRBJ1-2	CASSLAGKSYGYTF
13	TRBV4-1	TRBJ1-5	CASSPDGIGTQHF
15	TRBV5-4	TRBJ1-3	CASSLDRGRVNTIYF
16	TRBV19	TRBJ1-1	CASSIPLGRGDTEAFF
15	TRBV6-1	TRBJ2-7	CASRVSPGSSYEQYF
12	TRBV5-1	TRBJ1-1	CASSFGQGVPFF
15	TRBV18	TRBJ2-7	CASSPPGRGRYEQYF
12	TRBV19	TRBJ1-1	CASTAWDTEAFF
14	TRBV19	TRBJ1-2	CASSSGQGYLGYTF
16	TRBV18	TRBJ2-2	CASSPNLNTNTGELFF